These 25 T cell receptor beta chains came from one sample sequenced in a study of blood T cell repertoires in COVID-19. Data came from immunoSEQ multiplex PCR; TCRdb stores just in-frame clones and leaves some out. The sample has about 130,000 clones, more than 80% seen once. Material for sequencing was peripheral blood. The receptors come from a woman of 80 years or more with COVID-19, enrolled during active disease.

The chain couples TRBV6-2 or TRBV6-3 to TRBJ1-1; D not certain. The V end was cut by 4 bases, the J end by 8 bases, with 20 bases between. The germline gives CDR1 MNHEY, CDR2 SVGEGT. CDR3 length equals 15 residues. The CDR3 nucleotides are TGTGCCAGCAGTTTACAAAGATTACCGGGGAACGAAGCTTTCTTT. Translation gives CASSLQRLPGNEAFF.

The rearrangement links TRBV4-2 to TRBJ2-4; 12 nucleotides agree with TRBD2. This CDR3 contains 15 residues. Losses at the gene ends were 1 base for V and 7 bases for J; bases not matched to a gene: 2. Germline-derived CDR1 and CDR2 are LGHNA and YNFKEQ. CDR3 DNA sequence: TGTGCCAGCAGCCAAGGACTAGCGGGAGTGAACATTCAGTACTTC. It specifies CASSQGLAGVNIQYF.

This chain uses TRBV7-8 with TRBJ2-2, with 14 nucleotides matching TRBD2. The J segment lost 8 bases and the V segment lost 5 bases, leaving 10 bases of the junction unmatched. The CDR3 loop spans 17 amino acids. Germline V gene lookup returns CDR1 SGHVS and CDR2 FQNEAQ. The CDR3 protein is CASSPRWGLAGVGELFF. The CDR3 region has the DNA TGTGCCAGCAGCCCCCGGTGGGGACTAGCGGGAGTGGGGGAGCTGTTTTTT.

This clone has a handful of counts. The rearrangement joins TRBV15 to TRBJ1-5; 8 nucleotides match TRBD1. The CDR3 spans 17 residues. The ends lost 2 bases at V and 4 bases at J; junction bases unmatched: 10. CDR1 is LNHNV, CDR2 YYDKDF, per germline (reference sequence). Here the CDR3 DNA reads TGTGCCACCAGCAGAACAGACAGGGGCCTAAGGAATCAGCCCCAGCATTTT. Its protein product is CATSRTDRGLRNQPQHF.

In DNA form, the CDR3 reads TGTGCCAGCAGTTTCCTTCGCGCATCGGCTTTCTTT. Translated, it gives CASSFLRASAFF. The J gene is TRBJ1-1, the V gene TRBV12-3 or TRBV12-4; D remains unclear. V was shortened by 3 bases and J by 11 bases, with 13 bases between the two germline ends. The CDR3 totals 12 residues.

The V call is TRBV9, the J call TRBJ2-7; TRBD1 matches 9 bases. The CDR3 runs to 14 residues. Germline V gene data show CDR1 as SGDLS and CDR2 as YYNGEE. V lost 2 bases, J lost 3 bases, and 3 bases stayed unmatched. Here the CDR3 DNA reads TGTGCCAGCAGCGTGGGACAGGGAAACTACGAGCAGTACTTC. It codes for CASSVGQGNYEQYF.

V gene TRBV19 combines with J gene TRBJ2-7; 7 nucleotides line up with TRBD2. Germline V lookup: CDR1 LNHDA, CDR2 SQIVND (reference sequence). V was clipped by 7 bases and J by 2 bases; unmatched bases: 5. The CDR3 sequence is 13 residues long. The CDR3 loop is CASNPSGTYEQYF. CDR3 nucleotide sequence: TGTGCCAGTAATCCTAGCGGAACCTACGAGCAGTACTTC.

This chain links TRBV5-1 with TRBJ1-2, with D possibly TRBD1 on 5 matching bases. The germline CDR1 and CDR2 sequences are SGHRS and YFSETQ. The V gene lost 4 bases and the J gene lost 6 bases, with 16 bases spanning the gap. This CDR3 is built from 14 residues. The CDR3 DNA reads TGCGCCAGCAGCCCACTCCTGGAGACAGATGGCTACACCTTC. It codes for CASSPLLETDGYTF.

The chain combines TRBV3-1 (or the pseudogene TRBV3-2) with TRBJ2-3; 10 bases match TRBD1. Germline loops: CDR1 LGHDT, CDR2 YNNKEL (reference sequence). This CDR3 has 15 residues. Unmatched junction bases numbered 4, after V lost 5 bases and J lost 2 bases. In DNA form, the CDR3 reads TGTGCCAGCAGCGGGGGGACAGGGGTCACAGATACGCAGTATTTT. It yields the protein CASSGGTGVTDTQYF.

The chain is built from TRBV5-8 and TRBJ1-3; no clear D gene. This CDR3 comprises 15 residues. Trimming shortened V by 2 bases and J by 5 bases, and 14 bases separated the two germline ends. Germline lookup yields CDR1 SGHTS and CDR2 YDEGEE. DNA of the CDR3: TGTGCCAGCAGCTTTCCCGGGGTGTCGAGAAACACCATATATTTT. This sequence encodes CASSFPGVSRNTIYF.

This chain joins TRBV3-1 (or the pseudogene TRBV3-2) and TRBJ2-7; no definite D call. Germline CDR1 is LGHDT and CDR2 is YNNKEL (reference sequence). The V gene lost 4 bases and the J gene lost 1 base, with 14 bases spanning the gap. The CDR3 contains 15 residues. The CDR3 protein is CASSPARPLSYEQYF. CDR3 nucleotide sequence: TGTGCCAGCAGCCCTGCGCGGCCCCTATCCTACGAGCAGTACTTC.

The chain's CDR3 is CSASTSSGSGEQYF. DNA of the CDR3: TGCAGTGCTAGTACCTCTAGCGGGAGTGGCGAGCAGTACTTC. This chain connects TRBV20-1 to TRBJ2-7, with TRBD2 matching over 10 bases. Germline assignment: CDR1 DFQATT and CDR2 SNEGSKA (reference sequence). Trimming took 3 bases from V and 6 from J; bases not matched to a gene: 8. The CDR3 length is 14 residues.

This CDR3 reads CASRGDSSYEQYF. The CDR3 region has the DNA TGTGCCAGCAGAGGGGACAGCTCCTACGAGCAGTACTTC. The rearrangement joins TRBV12-3 or TRBV12-4 to TRBJ2-7; 7 bases agree with TRBD1. Trimming at V came to 6 bases and at J to 0 bases, leaving 2 bases not matched to a gene. The CDR3 extends over 13 amino acids.

The CDR3 reads CASSLDPGVYNEQFF. DNA for the CDR3: TGCGCCAGCAGCTTGGACCCAGGGGTCTACAATGAGCAGTTCTTC. The chain uses TRBV5-1 and TRBJ2-1, with a weak D call TRBD1 (6 bases). The length of the CDR3 is 15 residues. Germline V gives CDR1 SGHRS, CDR2 YFSETQ. Trimming removed 0 bases from V and 3 bases from J, with 10 bases in between.

The chain joins TRBV5-1 to TRBJ2-1; weak D call: TRBD1 (8 bases). Trimming stripped 7 bases from V and 8 bases from J, with 16 bases between. The CDR3 covers 13 residues. Germline CDR1 reads SGHRS; CDR2 reads YFSETQ. Here the CDR3 DNA reads TGCGCCAGCCGGCCAACAGGGGGGGATGAGCAGTTCTTC. It yields the protein CASRPTGGDEQFF. Complete variable domain (other parts from reference TRBV5-1 and TRBJ2-1): KAGVTQTPRYLIKTRGQQVTLSCSPISGHRSVSWYQQTPGQGLQFLFEYFSETQRNKGNFPGRFSGRQFSNSRSEMNVSTLELGDSALYLCASRPTGGDEQFFGPGTRLTVL.

The V gene is TRBV5-1, the J gene TRBJ1-2; maybe TRBD1 (5 bases). V was trimmed by 3 bases and J by 1 base, leaving 10 bases between them. The CDR3 is made up of 14 amino acids. CDR1 is SGHRS, CDR2 YFSETQ, per germline. The CDR3 region has the DNA TGCGCCAGCAGCTCGCAGGGTAATAACTATGGCTACACCTTC. Translation gives CASSSQGNNYGYTF.

This sequence joins TRBV7-9 and TRBJ1-6; D is uncertain. The CDR3 is 14 amino acids. Germline V gene lookup returns CDR1 SEHNR and CDR2 FQNEAQ (reference sequence). V lost 5 bases to trimming and J lost 10 bases, with 15 bases between them. The CDR3 spells CASSAGRFGSPLHF. The CDR3 DNA is TGTGCCAGCAGCGCGGGGAGGTTCGGGTCACCCCTCCACTTT.

The rearrangement joins TRBV14 to TRBJ1-4; TRBD1 might be the D (5 bases). The CDR3 spans 15 residues. The germline V gene has CDR1 SGHDN and CDR2 FVKESK. V lost 5 bases, J lost 5 bases, and 15 bases lay in between. The CDR3 nucleotides read TGTGCCAGCAGCTCACAGGTTGGGGTAAATGAAAAACTGTTTTTT. It is translated as CASSSQVGVNEKLFF.

This clone appeared a single time. The chain combines TRBV6-5 with TRBJ1-2, with TRBD1 matching over 8 bases. V dropped 8 bases and J dropped 8; count of bases not matched to a gene: 13. The CDR3 is 14 residues long. Germline V gene sequence: CDR1 MNHEY, CDR2 SVGAGI. CDR3 coding DNA: TGTGCCAGCGGGGGACAGGCTAACAGTCTCGGCTACACCTTC. Translating gives CASGGQANSLGYTF.

This chain joins TRBV7-8 and TRBJ2-3; 7 bases agree with TRBD1. The CDR3 length is 15 residues. The V segment lost 1 base and the J segment 1 base; nucleotides outside the gene matches: 2. Germline CDR1 and CDR2: SGHVS and FQNEAQ. The CDR3 DNA sequence: TGTGCCAGCAGCTTAGAGGGGGCAGGCACAGATACGCAGTATTTT. It is translated as CASSLEGAGTDTQYF. The full variable domain, completed using reference TRBV7-8 and TRBJ2-3, is GAGVSQSPRYKVAKRGQDVALRCDPISGHVSLFWYQQALGQGPEFLTYFQNEAQLDKSGLPSDRFFAERPEGSVSTLKIQRTQQEDSAVYLCASSLEGAGTDTQYFGPGTRLTVL.

This clone occurred once. The V and J genes are TRBV6-5 and TRBJ1-2; 7 nucleotides line up with TRBD1. The CDR3 has 12 residues. V was clipped by 5 bases and J by 8 bases; unmatched bases: 5. CDR1 and CDR2 from the germline V gene are MNHEY and SVGAGI. The CDR3 nucleotides read TGTGCCAGCAGTACGACAGGGACCGGCTACACCTTC. Translated, it gives CASSTTGTGYTF.

V and J are TRBV7-2 and TRBJ2-5, with 14 bases aligning to TRBD2. The J segment lost 5 bases and the V segment lost 6 bases, leaving 8 bases of the junction unmatched. This CDR3 region has 16 residues. The germline V gene encodes CDR1 SGHTA and CDR2 FQGNSA. For the CDR3, the DNA is TGTGCCAGCAGGTCCGGGACTAGCGGGAGAGGGGAGACCCAGTACTTC. Translating it yields CASRSGTSGRGETQYF.

In the case of this clone: This specimen includes other DNA sequences encoding the same CDR3. The genes are TRBV6-5 and TRBJ1-5, with 7 nucleotides matching TRBD1. The length of the CDR3 is 14 residues. Trimming removed 6 bases from V and 1 base from J; junction bases left unmatched: 3. Germline-derived CDR1 and CDR2 are MNHEY and SVGAGI. The CDR3 DNA sequence: TGTGCCAGCAGGCCGGGACAGAGCAATCAGCCCCAGCATTTT. Its translation is CASRPGQSNQPQHF.

The V and J genes are TRBV5-6 and TRBJ2-7; D is unresolved. Per germline, CDR1 SGHDT and CDR2 YYEEEE. V lost 4 bases, J lost 1 base, and 21 bases lay in between. The CDR3 is made up of 17 amino acids. The CDR3 here is CASSVQQSYRRSYEQYF. The CDR3 coding sequence is TGTGCCAGCAGCGTACAGCAGAGCTACCGACGATCCTACGAGCAGTACTTC. The variable domain in full, completed from reference TRBV5-6 and TRBJ2-7, reads DAGVTQSPTHLIKTRGQQVTLRCSPKSGHDTVSWYQQALGQGPQFIFQYYEEEERQRGNFPDRFSGHQFPNYSSELNVNALLLGDSALYLCASSVQQSYRRSYEQYFGPGTRLTVT.

This rearrangement joins TRBV28 to TRBJ1-4; D is unresolved. Germline CDR1 and CDR2: MDHEN and SYDVKM. The CDR3 length is 13 residues. The V and J ends lost 1 base and 5 bases respectively, with 5 bases between them. Here the CDR3 DNA reads TGTGCCAGCAGTTTATACAGCAATGAAAAACTGTTTTTT. Translating gives CASSLYSNEKLFF.